Here is one T cell receptor beta chain with its context. Its specificity is not known. This sample was taken from a study of cytomegalovirus exposure and HLA in healthy donors. Findings of the study overall: An assumption of roughly uniform sequencing depth across donors underlay the presence/absence analyses. As a later analysis showed, a missense DCLRE1C variant was linked to trimming of TCR beta V- and J-genes. Per a prior analysis, the majority of TCR beta V segments were productive roughly 87% or roughly 30% of the time.

Primers included in the PCR were 60 Vbeta and 13 Jbeta primers. Profiled with immunoSEQ multiplex PCR; TCRdb holds only in-frame clones, not every one. The table shows about 77,000 clones, with approximately 78% occurring only once. The CDR3 has 16 amino acids. Unmatched junction bases numbered 10, after V lost 6 bases and J lost 6 bases. Per the germline V gene, CDR1 is MNHNY and CDR2 is SVGAGI (reference sequence). Sequenced material: PBMCs. The TCR comes from a man between 40 and 49 years old in good health and CMV-seronegative. The chain couples TRBV6-6 to TRBJ2-3, with 12 bases lining up with TRBD2. CDR3 amino acids: CASSSASLAGGDTQYF. CDR3 nucleotide sequence: TGTGCCAGCAGCTCCGCCAGCCTAGCGGGAGGGGATACGCAGTATTTT.